These 24 T cell receptor beta chains were sequenced from one sample in a study of blood T cell repertoires in COVID-19. This table comes from immunoSEQ multiplex PCR, and its TCRdb copy is limited to in-frame clones, with some not included. The profile covers a few hundred thousand clones, with roughly 90% appearing a single time and 1.7% taken by the ten largest. Specimen: PBMCs or T cells enriched from blood (not recorded which). The receptors shown here come from a woman in her 30s who had recovered from COVID-19.

V gene TRBV6-6 combines with J gene TRBJ2-7, with 7 bases fitting TRBD2. With V trimmed by 6 bases and J by 5 bases, 16 bases remained unmatched. The CDR3 has 16 residues. The germline V gene has CDR1 MNHNY and CDR2 SVGAGI (reference sequence). The CDR3 DNA follows: TGTGCCAGCAGAGACGATAAGCGGGGCCCGCTCCACGAGCAGTACTTC. Protein: CASRDDKRGPLHEQYF.

V and J are TRBV28 and TRBJ1-1, with a possible D match to TRBD1 (5 bases). The germline V gene encodes CDR1 MDHEN and CDR2 SYDVKM. The CDR3 contains 12 residues. Trimming shortened V by 1 base and J by 11 bases, and 11 bases separated the two germline ends. The CDR3 region has the DNA TGTGCCAGCAGTTTATATATCGGGGGGGCTTTCTTT. The encoded protein is CASSLYIGGAFF.

The chain has TRBV15 and TRBJ1-4; TRBD1 matches 9 bases. The germline gives CDR1 LNHNV, CDR2 YYDKDF (reference sequence). CDR3 length: 14 residues. After removal of 3 bases from V and 8 bases from J, the junction contained 4 bases not matched to a gene. CDR3 DNA: TGTGCCACCAGCAGGGACAGGGGTGGGGAAAAACTGTTTTTT. This translates into CATSRDRGGEKLFF.

V gene TRBV6-5 combines with J gene TRBJ1-1; TRBD1 agrees at 11 bases. Germline loops: CDR1 MNHEY, CDR2 SVGAGI. V trimming: 4 bases; J trimming: 4 bases; junction bases outside the gene matches: 8. CDR3 size: 16 residues. CDR3 sequence (DNA): TGTGCCAGCAGTTTCGGACAGGGGGCGCGTAGCACTGAAGCTTTCTTT. Its protein is CASSFGQGARSTEAFF.

This clone was detected a few times. V and J are TRBV7-2 and TRBJ1-1; 9 bases match TRBD1. Germline-derived CDR1 and CDR2 are SGHTA and FQGNSA. The CDR3 extends over 14 amino acids. The V segment lost 5 bases and the J segment 3 bases; nucleotides outside the gene matches: 4. The CDR3 nucleotides are TGTGCCAGCAGCCCACAGGGGGCGGACACTGAAGCTTTCTTT. This sequence encodes CASSPQGADTEAFF.

The chain uses TRBV10-3 and TRBJ2-5; TRBD2 agrees at 7 bases. Germline lookup yields CDR1 ENHRY and CDR2 SYGVKD. V was clipped by 4 bases and J by 9 bases; unmatched bases: 2. This CDR3 has 11 amino acids. In nucleotides, the CDR3 is TGTGCCATCAGTGGGGGAGGGGCCCAGTACTTC. Translation gives CAISGGGAQYF.

The chain is built from TRBV28 and TRBJ1-2, with 9 bases fitting TRBD1. The CDR3 spans 15 residues. V gave up 1 base and J gave up 8 bases; unmatched junction bases: 8. Germline V lookup: CDR1 MDHEN, CDR2 SYDVKM. CDR3 protein: CASSLLGQGMEGYTF. CDR3 nucleotide sequence: TGTGCCAGCAGTTTATTAGGACAGGGGATGGAAGGCTACACCTTC.

This chain connects TRBV4-3 to TRBJ1-1, with D maybe TRBD1 (6 bases). Germline V CDR1 and CDR2: LGHNA, YSLEER. CDR3 length: 14 residues. V was trimmed by 0 bases and J by 6 bases, leaving 11 bases between them. The CDR3 spells CASSQERGHSEAFF. As DNA, the CDR3 is TGCGCCAGCAGCCAAGAACGGGGACACTCTGAAGCTTTCTTT.

In its sample, this clone was seen a few times. The V and J genes are TRBV30 and TRBJ1-5; possible D gene TRBD1, 6 bases. V was clipped by 3 bases and J by 5 bases, with 14 bases between them. The CDR3 is made up of 14 amino acids. Germline lookup yields CDR1 GTSNPN and CDR2 SVGIG (reference sequence). Here the CDR3 reads CAWSAMTGDQPQHF. Written as DNA, the CDR3 is TGTGCCTGGAGCGCCATGACAGGAGATCAGCCCCAGCATTTT.

The chain links TRBV20-1 to TRBJ1-2, with D unresolved. V was pared by 2 bases and J by 7 bases, with 8 bases between. Germline CDR1 and CDR2: DFQATT and SNEGSKA (reference sequence). This CDR3 spans 11 amino acids. CDR3 coding DNA: TGCAGTGCTAGATTCGAGGGTGGCTACACCTTC. Amino acids: CSARFEGGYTF.

This chain connects TRBV7-2 to TRBJ1-3, with a possible D match to TRBD1 (6 bases). CDR1 and CDR2 from the germline V gene are SGHTA and FQGNSA. V was pared by 5 bases and J by 7 bases, with 15 bases between. This CDR3 is built from 14 residues. CDR3 protein: CASSPRGGANTIYF. CDR3 nucleotides: TGTGCCAGCAGCCCGCGGGGGGGCGCGAACACCATATATTTT.

Here the CDR3 reads CASSSVAGARYEQYF. The CDR3 DNA sequence: TGTGCCAGCAGCTCAGTGGCGGGGGCACGGTACGAGCAGTACTTC. This rearrangement joins TRBV11-2 to TRBJ2-7, with D maybe TRBD2 (7 bases). CDR3 length: 15 residues. Germline assignment: CDR1 SGHAT and CDR2 FQNNGV. V gave up 4 bases and J gave up 4 bases, with 17 bases separating them.

This clone has a handful of counts. J is TRBJ2-1 and V is TRBV2, with TRBD2 identical over 8 bases. The germline V gene has CDR1 SNHLY and CDR2 FYNNEI. The CDR3 has 14 residues. With V trimmed by 5 bases and J by 7 bases, 7 bases remained unmatched. CDR3 coding DNA: TGTGCCAGCAGTTCAAATGGACTAGCTAATGAGCAGTTCTTC. Its translation is CASSSNGLANEQFF.

The rearrangement uses TRBV7-2 and TRBJ2-3; D is unclear. CDR1 is SGHTA, CDR2 FQGNSA, per germline. V was clipped by 5 bases and J by 6 bases, with 9 bases between them. This CDR3 is built from 12 residues. The CDR3 DNA follows: TGTGCCAGCAGCCCCCCGTCCGATACGCAGTATTTT. Translation: CASSPPSDTQYF.

This sequence joins TRBV4-3 and TRBJ2-7, with TRBD1 matching 10 bases. CDR3 length: 16 amino acids. With 0 bases clipped from V and 5 bases from J, the junction kept 7 bases outside the gene matches. Per the germline V gene, CDR1 is LGHNA and CDR2 is YSLEER. The CDR3 region has the DNA TGCGCCAGCAGCCAAGATAAGGACAGGGGGAAAGACGAGCAGTACTTC. Translation gives CASSQDKDRGKDEQYF.

The chain uses TRBV11-2 and TRBJ1-1; 8 nucleotides agree with TRBD1. V lost 5 bases and J lost 5; bases outside the gene matches: 10. Looked up from germline, CDR1 is SGHAT and CDR2 is FQNNGV. The CDR3 runs 15 residues. The CDR3 loop reads CASSARTGQVTEAFF. CDR3 bases: TGTGCCAGCAGCGCGAGGACAGGGCAGGTGACTGAAGCTTTCTTT.

The rearrangement joins TRBV10-2 to TRBJ2-1; 7 bases line up with TRBD1. The CDR3 has 16 residues. Germline assignment: CDR1 WSHSY and CDR2 SAAADI. V gave up 4 bases and J gave up 5 bases; unmatched junction bases: 11. The CDR3 DNA is TGCGCCAGCAGTGTTTCCGGGACAGCGAACCACAATGAGCAGTTCTTC. Encoded protein: CASSVSGTANHNEQFF.

The chain uses TRBV25-1 and TRBJ2-3, with TRBD2 matching over 7 bases. V lost 1 base, J lost 7 bases, and 2 bases stayed unmatched. Germline V gives CDR1 MGHDK, CDR2 SYGVNS. This CDR3 has 13 amino acids. In DNA, the CDR3 is TGTGCCAGCAGTGAATCCGGGGGGAATACGCAGTATTTT. As protein: CASSESGGNTQYF.

The chain uses TRBV4-3 and TRBJ1-2, with TRBD1 matching over 7 bases. The CDR3 runs 15 residues. With V trimmed by 3 bases and J by 8 bases, 12 bases remained unmatched. Per germline, CDR1 LGHNA and CDR2 YSLEER. The CDR3 DNA follows: TGCGCCAGCAGCCAGATAGACAGGGTGGTAAGAGGCTACACCTTC. It codes for CASSQIDRVVRGYTF.

The chain's CDR3 is CASTPDSPLHF. The CDR3 coding sequence is TGTGCCAGCACCCCGGATTCACCCCTCCACTTT. The gene calls are TRBV21-1 and TRBJ1-6. TRBV21-1 is labeled a pseudogene. This CDR3 region has 11 residues.

The chain is built from TRBV3-1 (or the pseudogene TRBV3-2) and TRBJ2-7; D might be TRBD2 (6 bases). V lost 0 bases and J 5 bases, leaving 14 bases between the germline ends. Germline CDR1 and CDR2: LGHDT and YNNKEL (reference sequence). This CDR3 contains 15 residues. This CDR3 reads CASSQDHAGRNEQYF. CDR3 coding DNA: TGTGCCAGCAGCCAAGATCACGCGGGACGCAACGAGCAGTACTTC.

A remark on this clone: The junction differs from germline at one of its ends, possibly a read error. This chain joins TRBV9 and TRBJ1-1, with no clear D. The CDR3 consists of 9 residues. CDR1 SGDLS and CDR2 YYNGEE come from the germline V gene. The CDR3 sequence is CASSSPLQF. CDR3 nucleotide sequence: TGTGCCAGCAGCTCACCCCTCCAGTTT.

The chain recombines TRBV19 with TRBJ1-6, with D possibly TRBD1 on 5 matching bases. The CDR3 runs 15 residues. CDR1 and CDR2 (germline): LNHDA, SQIVND (reference sequence). The ends were cut back, 3 bases at V and 3 bases at J, with 9 bases in the middle. Here the CDR3 DNA reads TGTGCCAGTAGTATTACAGGTCTCTATAATTCACCCCTCCACTTT. Encoded protein: CASSITGLYNSPLHF.

This clone was recorded once. CDR3 nucleotide sequence: TGTGCCAGCAGTTCTTACGGTTCTACGGGAAAGTACAATGAGCAGTTCTTC. It is translated as CASSSYGSTGKYNEQFF. This chain links TRBV7-9 with TRBJ2-1, with D perhaps matching TRBD2 (5 bases). The CDR3 is made up of 17 amino acids. Trimming stripped 6 bases from V and 4 bases from J, with 22 bases between. Looked up from germline, CDR1 is SEHNR and CDR2 is FQNEAQ (reference sequence).